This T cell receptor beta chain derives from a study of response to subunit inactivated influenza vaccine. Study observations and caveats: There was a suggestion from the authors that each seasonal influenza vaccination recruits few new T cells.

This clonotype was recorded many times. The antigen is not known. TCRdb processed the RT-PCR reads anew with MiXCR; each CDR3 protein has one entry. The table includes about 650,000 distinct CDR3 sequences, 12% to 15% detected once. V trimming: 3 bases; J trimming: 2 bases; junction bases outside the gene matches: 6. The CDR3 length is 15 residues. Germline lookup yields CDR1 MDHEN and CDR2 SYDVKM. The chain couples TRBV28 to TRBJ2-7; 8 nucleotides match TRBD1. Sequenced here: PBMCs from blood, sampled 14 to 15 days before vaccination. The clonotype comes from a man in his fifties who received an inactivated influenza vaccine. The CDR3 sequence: CASSFPDRGTYEQYF. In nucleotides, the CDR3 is TGTGCCAGCAGTTTCCCCGACAGGGGAACCTACGAGCAGTACTTC.